This TCR beta chain was obtained from a study of vaccination effects on CD4 cells after COVID-19. This clone has just a few counts. As yet, its antigen is unknown. Sequencing was performed with immunoSEQ multiplex PCR; in TCRdb, only in-frame clones are kept and a portion is missing. The sample includes 20,000 to 30,000 clones, approximately 69% of them seen just once. V lost 4 bases to trimming and J lost 2 bases; unmatched junction nucleotides: 4. This CDR3 is built from 15 residues. Germline CDR1 reads SGHDT; CDR2 reads YYEEEE. Antigen-specific CD4+ T cells expanded by the ViraFEST assay with viral peptide pools were then sequenced. Following 10 days of culture, CD4+ T cells were isolated. PCR showed that the person got SARS-CoV-2 infection at some point between March and December 2020.

V gene TRBV5-6 combines with J gene TRBJ1-5; 9 nucleotides align to TRBD1. This TCR came from a human donor who had a prior SARS-CoV-2 infection. Sample: CD4+ T cells from PBMCs cultured with SARS-CoV-2 spike peptides, taken before COVID-19 vaccination. CDR3 sequence (DNA): TGTGCCAGCAGCCGGACAGGGGACGGCAATCAGCCCCAGCATTTT. It yields the protein CASSRTGDGNQPQHF.